A selection of T cell receptor beta chains follows, all from one sample in a study of blood T cell repertoires in COVID-19. Profiling relied on immunoSEQ multiplex PCR, and the TCRdb table lists in-frame clones only, not all of them. The profile shows more than 150,000 clones, around 81% of them singletons. Specimen: peripheral blood. The receptors stem from a woman of 80 years or more with COVID-19, enrolled during active disease. Each CDR3 is given with its conserved first and last residue. Each record gives: D gene, V gene, clone size, J gene, CDR3 DNA, CDR3 protein. A D gene is named only where the DNA matches it firmly. Part of the rows lack a size; the others show once, few, many or a class for expanded clones.

TRBD1	TRBV2	NA	TRBJ1-3	TGTGCCAGCACAGCCAATTTAGGGACAGCAGAAAACACCATATATTTT	CASTANLGTAENTIYF
NA	TRBV27	NA	TRBJ1-5	TGTGCCAGCAGTTTATCTGCGGGGCAGCCCCAGCATTTT	CASSLSAGQPQHF
NA	TRBV7-2	NA	TRBJ2-7	TGTGCCAGCAGCTTGGCGGGATTGGGCGAGCAGTACTTC	CASSLAGLGEQYF
TRBD2	TRBV6-5	NA	TRBJ2-7	TGTGCCAGCAGTTACTCCGGGAGGGGCGGATACGAGCAGTACTTC	CASSYSGRGGYEQYF
TRBD1	TRBV15	NA	TRBJ2-3	TGTGCCACCAGCCAAGATGGACAGGGTGGGGATACGCAGTATTTT	CATSQDGQGGDTQYF
NA	TRBV2	NA	TRBJ2-1	TGTGCCAGCAGTGAAAGGGGGAATGAGCAGTTCTTC	CASSERGNEQFF
NA	TRBV4-3	NA	TRBJ2-7	TGCGCCAGCAGCCAAGACAGGGATTTGGACGAGCAGTACTTC	CASSQDRDLDEQYF
NA	TRBV13	NA	TRBJ1-2	TGTGCCAGCAGCTTAGGTCCGACAGGATACTATGGCTACACCTTC	CASSLGPTGYYGYTF
NA	TRBV5-6	few	TRBJ2-1	TGTGCCAGCAGCTTGTGGGCACGGAGGGAGCGGGATGAGCAGTTCTTC	CASSLWARRERDEQFF
NA	TRBV27	NA	TRBJ1-2	TGTGCCAGCAGTTTAGGGGGCGGCTATGGCTACACCTTC	CASSLGGGYGYTF
TRBD2	TRBV4-3	few	TRBJ2-1	TGCGCCAGCAGCCAAACGACTAGCGGCGTACGGTTCTTC	CASSQTTSGVRFF
TRBD1	TRBV5-1	NA	TRBJ1-1	TGCGCCAGCAGCCCCGTTAGACAGGGGGCCACTGAAGCTTTCTTT	CASSPVRQGATEAFF
NA	TRBV3-1/TRBV3-2	NA	TRBJ2-2	TGTGCCAGCAGCCAAGGGACTACCCTCACCGGGGAGCTGTTTTTT	CASSQGTTLTGELFF
TRBD2	TRBV14	NA	TRBJ2-2	TGTGCCAGCAGCCTCCGCGGGGGGGCCGGGGAGCTGTTTTTT	CASSLRGGAGELFF
NA	TRBV6-5	once	TRBJ1-3	TGTGCCAGCAGTTACATGAGCTCTGGAAACACCATATATTTT	CASSYMSSGNTIYF
NA	TRBV29-1	NA	TRBJ2-1	TGCAGCGTTGACGGGGCCTACAATGAGCAGTTCTTC	CSVDGAYNEQFF
NA	TRBV30	NA	TRBJ1-2	TGTGCCTGGAGTACAGGGAAGGCTGGCTACACCTTC	CAWSTGKAGYTF